This T cell receptor (beta chain) was identified during a study of T-cell reconstitution after alpha-beta-depleted transplantation in children. There are many counts of this clonotype. Preparing the TCRbeta library involved the use of unique molecular identifiers. Using its own MiXCR run on the PCR reads, TCRdb lists one record per CDR3 protein. The table has hundreds of thousands of distinct CDR3 sequences, about 12% seen once. V lost 3 bases, J lost 4 bases, and 7 bases lay in between. In germline, CDR1 is SEHNR, CDR2 FQNEAQ (reference sequence). This CDR3 has 13 amino acids. Here the sequenced sample was PBMCs from the stem cell graft donor, taken from the stem cell graft. This clonotype was obtained from a human donor who donated a stem cell graft to a child with acute lymphoblastic leukemia. J is TRBJ1-5 and V is TRBV7-9; D unclear. The CDR3 DNA reads as TGTGCCAGCAGCTTGCAGGAGAATCAGCCCCAGCATTTT. Amino acid sequence: CASSLQENQPQHF.